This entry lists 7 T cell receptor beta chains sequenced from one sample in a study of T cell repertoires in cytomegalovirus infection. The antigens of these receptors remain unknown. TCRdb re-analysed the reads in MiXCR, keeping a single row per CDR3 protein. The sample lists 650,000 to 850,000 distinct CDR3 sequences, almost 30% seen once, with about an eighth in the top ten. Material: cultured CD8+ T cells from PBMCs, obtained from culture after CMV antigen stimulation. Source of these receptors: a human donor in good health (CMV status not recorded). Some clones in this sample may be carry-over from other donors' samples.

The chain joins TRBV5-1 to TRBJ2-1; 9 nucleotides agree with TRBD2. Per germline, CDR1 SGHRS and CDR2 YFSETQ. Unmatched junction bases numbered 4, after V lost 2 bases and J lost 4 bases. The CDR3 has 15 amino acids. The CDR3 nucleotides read TGCGCCAGCAGCTTTTCTAGCGGGACTTACAATGAGCAGTTCTTC. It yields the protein CASSFSSGTYNEQFF.

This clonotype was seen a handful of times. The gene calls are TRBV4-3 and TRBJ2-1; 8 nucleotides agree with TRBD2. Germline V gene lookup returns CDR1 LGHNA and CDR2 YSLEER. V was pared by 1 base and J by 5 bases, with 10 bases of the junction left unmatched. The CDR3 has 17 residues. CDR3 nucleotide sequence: TGCGCCAGCAGCCAAGCTGTAGCCTCGGGACTAGACAATGAGCAGTTCTTC. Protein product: CASSQAVASGLDNEQFF.

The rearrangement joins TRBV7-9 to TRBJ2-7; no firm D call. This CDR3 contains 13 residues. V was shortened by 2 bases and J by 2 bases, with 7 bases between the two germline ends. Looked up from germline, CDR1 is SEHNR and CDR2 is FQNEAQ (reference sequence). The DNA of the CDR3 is TGTGCCAGCAGCTTACCTAGGACCTACGAGCAGTACTTC. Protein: CASSLPRTYEQYF.

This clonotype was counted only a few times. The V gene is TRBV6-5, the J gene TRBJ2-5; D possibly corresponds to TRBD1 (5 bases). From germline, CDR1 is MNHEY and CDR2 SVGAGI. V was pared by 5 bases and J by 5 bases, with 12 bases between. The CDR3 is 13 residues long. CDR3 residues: CASSGALRETQYF. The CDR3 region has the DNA TGTGCCAGCAGTGGGGCCCTAAGGGAGACCCAGTACTTC.

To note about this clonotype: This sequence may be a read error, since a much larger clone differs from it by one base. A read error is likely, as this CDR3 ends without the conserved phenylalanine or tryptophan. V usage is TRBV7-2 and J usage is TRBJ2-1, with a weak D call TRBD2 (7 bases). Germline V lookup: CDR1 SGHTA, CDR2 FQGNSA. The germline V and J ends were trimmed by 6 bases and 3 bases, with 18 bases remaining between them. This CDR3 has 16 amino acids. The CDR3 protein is CASSPVAGAGYNEQFL. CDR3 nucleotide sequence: TGTGCCAGCAGTCCGGTGGCGGGGGCCGGCTACAATGAGCAGTTCCTC.

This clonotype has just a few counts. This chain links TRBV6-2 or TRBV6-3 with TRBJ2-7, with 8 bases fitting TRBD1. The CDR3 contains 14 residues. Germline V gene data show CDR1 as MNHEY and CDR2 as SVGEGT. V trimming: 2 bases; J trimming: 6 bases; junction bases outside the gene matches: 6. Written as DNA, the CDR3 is TGTGCCAGCAGTTACCCAGGACAGGGAGGCGAGCAGTACGTC. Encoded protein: CASSYPGQGGEQYV.

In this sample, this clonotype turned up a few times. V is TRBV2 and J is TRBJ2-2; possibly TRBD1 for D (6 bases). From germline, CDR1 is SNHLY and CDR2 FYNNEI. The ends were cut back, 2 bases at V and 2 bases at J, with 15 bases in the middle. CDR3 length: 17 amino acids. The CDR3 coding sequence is TGTGCCAGCAGTGAACCTCCCGGGACATTTAACACCGGGGAGCTGTTTTTT. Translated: CASSEPPGTFNTGELFF.